This T cell receptor beta chain was documented in a study of monozygotic twins with inflammatory bowel disease. CDR3 size: 15 residues. From germline, CDR1 is MGHDK and CDR2 SYGVNS. TCRalpha along with TCRbeta cDNA was subjected to two nested PCRs lasting 16 and 9 cycles. One entry per CDR3 protein, without DNA, is what TCRdb gives after re-calling the 5' RACE reads. Its table lists around 380,000 distinct CDR3 sequences. The chain has TRBV25-1 and TRBJ1-6; TCRdb outputs TRBD1, but without DNA this stays unchecked. Sample: blood. The clonotype originates from a human donor with ulcerative colitis or Crohn's disease, or a healthy co-twin of an affected twin (not recorded which). CDR3 region: CASSELAGMNSPLHF.